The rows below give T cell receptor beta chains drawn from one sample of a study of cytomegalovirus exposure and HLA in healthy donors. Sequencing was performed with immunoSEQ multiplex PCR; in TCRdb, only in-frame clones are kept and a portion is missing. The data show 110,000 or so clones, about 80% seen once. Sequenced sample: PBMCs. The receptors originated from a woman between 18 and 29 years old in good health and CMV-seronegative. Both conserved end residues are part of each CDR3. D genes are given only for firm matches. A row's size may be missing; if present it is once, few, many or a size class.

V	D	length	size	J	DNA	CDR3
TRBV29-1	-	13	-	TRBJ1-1	TGCAGCGTTGAACCCCGTGAGACAGATGGAGCTTTCTTT	CSVEPRETDGAFF
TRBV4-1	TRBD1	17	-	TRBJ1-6	TGCGCCAGCAGCCAAGGATCAGGGGGCGCGCGAAATTCACCCCTCCACTTT	CASSQGSGGARNSPLHF
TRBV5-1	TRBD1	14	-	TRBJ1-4	TGCGCCAGCAGCTTGGGGACAGGGGGCACAAAACTGTTTTTT	CASSLGTGGTKLFF
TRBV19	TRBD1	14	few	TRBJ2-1	TGTGCCAGTAGTCCTAGGGACAGGGTGACTGAGCAGTTCTTC	CASSPRDRVTEQFF
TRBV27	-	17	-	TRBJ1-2	TGTGCCAGCAGTTTGACCGATTTGGGGGGAAGGGGCTATGGCTACACCTTC	CASSLTDLGGRGYGYTF
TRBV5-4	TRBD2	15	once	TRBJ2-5	TGTGCCAGCAGCTTCCTAGCGGGGGGGACGGAGACCCAGTACTTC	CASSFLAGGTETQYF
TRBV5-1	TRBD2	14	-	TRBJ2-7	TGCGCCAGCAGCTTGGCGGGGGGGGCCTACGAGCAGTACTTC	CASSLAGGAYEQYF
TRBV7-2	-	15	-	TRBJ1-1	TGTGCCAGCAGCTTCACAGCCTTCATGAACACTGAAGCTTTCTTT	CASSFTAFMNTEAFF
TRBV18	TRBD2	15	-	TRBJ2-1	TGTGCCAGCTCACCACAGCTAGCGGAGCACAATGAGCAGTTCTTC	CASSPQLAEHNEQFF
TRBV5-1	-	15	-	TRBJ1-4	TGCGCCAGCAGCCCCCTCCCTTCCTTTGATGAAAAACTGTTTTTT	CASSPLPSFDEKLFF
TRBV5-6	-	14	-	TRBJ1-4	TGTGCCAGTTTCCAGGGGTCCGCTAATGAAAAACTGTTTTTT	CASFQGSANEKLFF